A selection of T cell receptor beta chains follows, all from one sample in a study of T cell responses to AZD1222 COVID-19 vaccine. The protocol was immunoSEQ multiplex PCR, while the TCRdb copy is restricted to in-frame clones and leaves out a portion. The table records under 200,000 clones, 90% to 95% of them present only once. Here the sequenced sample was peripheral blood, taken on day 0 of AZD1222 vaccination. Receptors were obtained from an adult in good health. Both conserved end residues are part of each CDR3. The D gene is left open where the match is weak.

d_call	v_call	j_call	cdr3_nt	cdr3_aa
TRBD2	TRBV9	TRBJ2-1	TGTGCCAGCAGCGCTCCCGGGGGGGCATCCTACAATGAGCAGTTCTTC	CASSAPGGASYNEQFF
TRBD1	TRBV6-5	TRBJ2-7	TGTGCCAGCAGACAGGGACAGGGCCTCTCCTACGAGCAGTACTTC	CASRQGQGLSYEQYF
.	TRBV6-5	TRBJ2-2	TGTGCCAGCAGTTACCCGGGGCAAACCGGGGAGCTGTTTTTT	CASSYPGQTGELFF
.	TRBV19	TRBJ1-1	TGTGCCAGTAGTATAGCGGGTAGACAGGAAGCTTTCTTT	CASSIAGRQEAFF
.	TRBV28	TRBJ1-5	TGTGCCAGCAGTGTTGGGGGAGGAATTCAGCCCCAGCATTTT	CASSVGGGIQPQHF
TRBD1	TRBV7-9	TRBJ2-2	TGTGCCAGCAGCTTAGTACAGGGGATAGGACCCGGGGAGCTGTTTTTT	CASSLVQGIGPGELFF
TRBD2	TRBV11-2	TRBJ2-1	TGTGCCAGCAGCTTAGGCCGGACTAGTGGTAATGAGCAGTTCTTC	CASSLGRTSGNEQFF
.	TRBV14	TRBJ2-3	TGTGCCAGCAGCCAAGAGGGGCCAGGGTTGGATACGCAGTATTTT	CASSQEGPGLDTQYF
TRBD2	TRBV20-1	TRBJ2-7	TGCAGTGCCCGCGGGGGCTACGAGCAGTACTTC	CSARGGYEQYF
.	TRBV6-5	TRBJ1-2	.	CASSYSDSDWGGGSTF
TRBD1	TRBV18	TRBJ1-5	TGTGCCAGCTCACCGACCACAGGGGGCGAGCCCCAGCATTTT	CASSPTTGGEPQHF
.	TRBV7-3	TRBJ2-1	TGTGCCAGCAGCTCCTCAGCCGGCAATGAGCAGTTCTTC	CASSSSAGNEQFF
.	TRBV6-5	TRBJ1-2	TGTGCCAGCAGTTACTCGAACCGGGGGGGTGGCTACACCTTC	CASSYSNRGGGYTF
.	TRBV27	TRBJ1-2	TGTGCCAGCAATCTCCCTACCTATGGCTACACCTTC	CASNLPTYGYTF
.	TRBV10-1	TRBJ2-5	TGCGCCAGCAGTAGGACAGCTGCCGAGACCCAGTACTTC	CASSRTAAETQYF